This T cell receptor beta chain stems from a study of blood T cells in healthy people across ages. About the research overall: Template switching retrieved approximately one barcoded beta molecule for each two T cells.

Overall study findings and caveats: When set beside aged donors, long-lived donors presented more naive CD4+ cells and higher diversity.

The length of the CDR3 is 15 residues. V was shortened by 6 bases and J by 0 bases, with 18 bases between the two germline ends. The V gene's germline CDR1 is DFQATT and CDR2 SNEGSKA (reference sequence). A word on this clonotype: Its antigen is undetermined.

A second about 7 to 11 cycle PCR used barcoded and J-beta primers. Researchers report that a template-switch adaptor with 12 random nucleotides tagged each cDNA molecule. Individual samples furnished no less than 3 million CDR3-containing paired-end reads apiece. One entry per CDR3 protein, called by TCRdb with MiXCR from the 5' RACE reads. The table has about 1 million distinct CDR3 sequences, more than 40% seen once. The sequencing sample was made of blood. The receptor comes from a woman aged 60 to 75 in good health. V is TRBV20-1 and J is TRBJ2-7, with D perhaps TRBD1 (5 bases). CDR3 DNA sequence: TGCAGTGCCCCTCCCCTGGGGCGGAGCTCCTACGAGCAGTACTTC. It translates to CSAPPLGRSSYEQYF.